One and the same sample provided the 17 T cell receptor beta chains below, sequenced in a study of blood T cell repertoires in COVID-19 (dated by TCRdb to the early 2020s). The library was obtained by the immunoSEQ multiplex PCR assay. Sourced from immuneACCESS, this table was stored by TCRdb with only in-frame sequences that have V and J called. A share of the clones is absent; for the studies checked, an unresolved V gene accounts for under half, and the remainder has no known explanation. For this sample there are roughly 160,000 clones; more than 65% appear just once. 8% to 8.5% of the sample is held by the ten biggest clonotypes. The sample taken for sequencing was peripheral blood. These receptors were obtained from a woman aged 55-69 years with COVID-19, enrolled during active disease.

The CDR3 sequence is CASSFPGLTYEQYV. CDR3 DNA: TGTGCCAGCAGCTTTCCGGGACTCACCTACGAGCAGTACGTC. The J gene is TRBJ2-7, the V gene TRBV5-6; D may be TRBD2 (6 bases). The CDR3 extends over 14 amino acids. V gave up 2 bases and J gave up 2 bases, with 11 bases separating them. Looked up from germline, CDR1 is SGHDT and CDR2 is YYEEEE.

This chain links TRBV19 with TRBJ1-5; TRBD1 might be the D (6 bases). Germline CDR1 is LNHDA and CDR2 is SQIVND (reference sequence). The CDR3 runs 16 residues. Trimming pared 6 bases from V and 2 bases from J, leaving 17 bases between. The CDR3 DNA reads as TGTGCCAGTAGCAGGGGAGGGTCCGGGGGCAATCAGCCCCAGCATTTT. Its translation is CASSRGGSGGNQPQHF.

The chain employs TRBV19 and TRBJ1-5, with 8 bases matching TRBD1. The germline V gene has CDR1 LNHDA and CDR2 SQIVND (reference sequence). Trimming at V came to 6 bases and at J to 5 bases, leaving 6 bases not matched to a gene. This CDR3 spans 14 amino acids. CDR3 in amino acids: CASSQDRDYQPQHF. The CDR3 coding sequence is TGTGCCAGTAGCCAGGACAGGGATTATCAGCCCCAGCATTTT.

The V and J genes are TRBV28 and TRBJ1-5, with 9 nucleotides matching TRBD1. The CDR3 covers 16 residues. J lost 1 base, V lost 6 bases, and 7 bases had no gene match. Germline V gives CDR1 MDHEN, CDR2 SYDVKM. The CDR3 DNA follows: TGTGCCAGCAGAGAAACAGGGGGCCGGAGCAATCAGCCCCAGCATTTT. Its translation is CASRETGGRSNQPQHF.

The chain recombines TRBV6-5 with TRBJ2-7; a weak D match, TRBD1 (6 bases). Trimming shortened V by 9 bases and J by 6 bases, and 21 bases separated the two germline ends. The CDR3 contains 14 residues. Looked up from germline, CDR1 is MNHEY and CDR2 is SVGAGI. CDR3 in amino acids: CASSDSPKSGEQYF. The CDR3 DNA sequence: TGTGCCAGTTCGGACAGCCCTAAGAGTGGCGAGCAGTACTTC.

The genes are TRBV5-6 and TRBJ2-2; possible D gene TRBD2, 6 bases. V was trimmed by 6 bases and J by 2 bases, leaving 20 bases between them. In germline, CDR1 is SGHDT, CDR2 YYEEEE. This CDR3 has 17 amino acids. This CDR3 reads CASTLTLAPPNTGELFF. DNA of the CDR3: TGTGCCAGCACCCTGACACTAGCTCCACCTAACACCGGGGAGCTGTTTTTT. Drawing the rest from reference TRBV5-6 and TRBJ2-2, the complete variable domain is DAGVTQSPTHLIKTRGQQVTLRCSPKSGHDTVSWYQQALGQGPQFIFQYYEEEERQRGNFPDRFSGHQFPNYSSELNVNALLLGDSALYLCASTLTLAPPNTGELFFGEGSRLTVL.

The table lists this clone with a count of one. The chain combines TRBV11-1 with TRBJ2-7, with 9 bases lining up with TRBD2. CDR1 and CDR2 from the germline V gene are SGHAT and FQDESV (reference sequence). The CDR3 runs to 16 residues. V dropped 5 bases and J dropped 4; count of bases not matched to a gene: 12. This chain's CDR3 is CASSKGWASGTYEQYF. As DNA, the CDR3 is TGTGCCAGCAGCAAAGGGTGGGCTAGCGGGACGTACGAGCAGTACTTC.

With regard to this clone: This same CDR3 is encoded by further DNA sequences in the sample. This chain links TRBV7-2 with TRBJ1-1; D may be TRBD1 (5 bases). CDR3 length: 14 amino acids. V was cut by 5 bases and J by 3 bases, with 13 bases left in between. The germline V gene has CDR1 SGHTA and CDR2 FQGNSA. Here the CDR3 reads CASSPLGGDTEAFF. The CDR3 DNA reads as TGTGCCAGCAGCCCTCTTGGAGGGGACACTGAAGCTTTCTTT. The variable domain in full, completed from reference TRBV7-2 and TRBJ1-1, reads GAGVSQSPSNKVTEKGKDVELRCDPISGHTALYWYRQSLGQGLEFLIYFQGNSAPDKSGLPSDRFSAERTGGSVSTLTIQRTQQEDSAVYLCASSPLGGDTEAFFGQGTRLTVV.

V gene TRBV6-6 combines with J gene TRBJ1-4, with D tentatively TRBD1 (5 bases). The CDR3 is made up of 14 amino acids. Germline values: CDR1 MNHNY, CDR2 SVGAGI (reference sequence). With 5 bases removed from V and 11 bases from J, the gap between germline ends came to 18 bases. DNA for the CDR3: TGTGCCAGCAGTCCCGGGGCGGGAAGGCAGAAACTGTTTTTT. Its protein product is CASSPGAGRQKLFF.

V usage is TRBV29-1 and J usage is TRBJ2-5; 10 bases fit TRBD2. Per germline, CDR1 SQVTM and CDR2 ANQGSEA. With 3 bases clipped from V and 9 bases from J, the junction kept 7 bases outside the gene matches. The CDR3 covers 13 residues. This CDR3 is CSVDTSGALPQYF. Written as DNA, the CDR3 is TGCAGCGTTGATACTAGCGGGGCTCTACCCCAGTACTTC.

This chain links TRBV21-1 with TRBJ2-7; no DNA check was done on the table's D call, TRBD1. TRBV21-1 is described as a pseudogene. The CDR3 length is 15 residues. CDR3 region: CASSTGLDRAREQYF. The CDR3 DNA sequence: TGTGCCAGCAGCACCGGCTTGGACAGGGCGCGGGAGCAGTACTTC.

This chain joins TRBV18 and TRBJ2-5, with 8 bases lining up with TRBD1. Germline assignment: CDR1 KGHSH and CDR2 LQKENI. The CDR3 has 15 amino acids. V lost 3 bases to trimming and J lost 5 bases; unmatched junction nucleotides: 8. CDR3 coding DNA: TGTGCCAGCTCACCTCGGACAGGGCTTAGCGAGACCCAGTACTTC. As protein: CASSPRTGLSETQYF.

This chain connects TRBV6-5 to TRBJ2-7; maybe TRBD1 (6 bases). The CDR3 is 13 residues long. Trimming cost V 6 bases and J 5 bases, with 14 bases left between them. Germline V gene data show CDR1 as MNHEY and CDR2 as SVGAGI. The CDR3 DNA follows: TGTGCCAGCAGCTGGGGACAAAGGAACGAGCAGTACGTC. Amino acids: CASSWGQRNEQYV.

The chain has TRBV5-8 and TRBJ1-6; no clear D gene. The germline V gene has CDR1 SGHTS and CDR2 YDEGEE. Trimming took off 4 bases at V and 8 bases at J, with 19 bases between the two ends. CDR3 size: 16 residues. The CDR3 DNA reads TGTGCCAGCAGCCCCATAAGCGGGGTCAAGGATTCACCCCTCCACTTT. Its protein is CASSPISGVKDSPLHF.

The chain has TRBV3-1 (or the pseudogene TRBV3-2) and TRBJ1-5, with 9 bases aligning to TRBD1. Germline V gene lookup returns CDR1 LGHDT and CDR2 YNNKEL (reference sequence). The CDR3 covers 14 residues. V lost 6 bases to trimming and J lost 4 bases; unmatched junction nucleotides: 4. CDR3 coding DNA: TGTGCCAGCAGGGGGGGGACAGGGAATCAGCCCCAGCATTTT. Translation: CASRGGTGNQPQHF.

The gene calls are TRBV28 and TRBJ1-5, with 9 bases matching TRBD1. This CDR3 region has 15 residues. Germline V CDR1 and CDR2: MDHEN, SYDVKM. V trimming: 4 bases; J trimming: 9 bases; junction bases outside the gene matches: 10. The CDR3, as DNA: TGTGCCAGCAGTTCGGGACAGGGCCCCTCGGGGCCCCAGCATTTT. Its translation: CASSSGQGPSGPQHF.

V gene TRBV28 combines with J gene TRBJ2-3, with D perhaps matching TRBD2 (5 bases). The CDR3 runs to 16 residues. Trimming pared 1 base from V and 4 bases from J, leaving 15 bases between. Germline CDR1 and CDR2: MDHEN and SYDVKM. The CDR3 region has the DNA TGTGCCAGCAGTTTATTGGCCCTAGCTATCTCAGATACGCAGTATTTT. Its translation is CASSLLALAISDTQYF.